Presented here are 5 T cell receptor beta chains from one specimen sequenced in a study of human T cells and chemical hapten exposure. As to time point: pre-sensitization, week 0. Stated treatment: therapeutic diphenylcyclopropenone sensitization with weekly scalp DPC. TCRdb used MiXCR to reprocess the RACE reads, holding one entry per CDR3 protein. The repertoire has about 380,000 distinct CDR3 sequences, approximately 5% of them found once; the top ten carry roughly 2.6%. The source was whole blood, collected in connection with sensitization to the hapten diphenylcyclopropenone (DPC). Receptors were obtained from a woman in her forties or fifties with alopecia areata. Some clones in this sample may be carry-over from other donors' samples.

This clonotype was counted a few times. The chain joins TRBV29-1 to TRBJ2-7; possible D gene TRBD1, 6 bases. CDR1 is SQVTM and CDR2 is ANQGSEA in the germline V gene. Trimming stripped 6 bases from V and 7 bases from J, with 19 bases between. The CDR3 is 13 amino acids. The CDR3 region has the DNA TGCAGCGTCGCACAGGGTGCAGTCCTGGAGCAGTACTTC. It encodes CSVAQGAVLEQYF.

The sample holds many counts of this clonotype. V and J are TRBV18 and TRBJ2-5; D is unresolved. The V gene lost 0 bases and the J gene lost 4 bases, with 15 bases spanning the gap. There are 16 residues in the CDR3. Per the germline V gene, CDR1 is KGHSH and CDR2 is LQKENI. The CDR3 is CASSPPSRVTPETQYF. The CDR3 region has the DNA TGTGCCAGCTCACCACCAAGTCGTGTAACGCCAGAGACCCAGTACTTC.

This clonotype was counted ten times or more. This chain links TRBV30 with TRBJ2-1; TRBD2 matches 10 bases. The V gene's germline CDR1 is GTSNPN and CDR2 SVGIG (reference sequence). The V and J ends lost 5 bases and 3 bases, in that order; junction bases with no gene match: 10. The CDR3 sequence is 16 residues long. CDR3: CAWLPGTSENYNEQFF. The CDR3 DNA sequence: TGTGCCTGGCTCCCGGGGACTAGCGAGAACTACAATGAGCAGTTCTTC.

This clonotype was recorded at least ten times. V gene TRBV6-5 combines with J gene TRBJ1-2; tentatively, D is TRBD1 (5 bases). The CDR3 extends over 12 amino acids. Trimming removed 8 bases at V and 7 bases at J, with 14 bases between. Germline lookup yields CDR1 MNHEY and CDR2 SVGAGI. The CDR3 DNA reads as TGTGCCAGCCTTACAGGTGCCGGTGGCTACACCTTC. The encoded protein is CASLTGAGGYTF.

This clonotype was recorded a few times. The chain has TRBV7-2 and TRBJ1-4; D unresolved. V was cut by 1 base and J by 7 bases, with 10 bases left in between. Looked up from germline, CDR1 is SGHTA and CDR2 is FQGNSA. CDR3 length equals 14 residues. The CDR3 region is CASSLDFISEKLFF. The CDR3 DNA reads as TGTGCCAGCAGCTTAGATTTTATTAGTGAAAAACTGTTTTTT.